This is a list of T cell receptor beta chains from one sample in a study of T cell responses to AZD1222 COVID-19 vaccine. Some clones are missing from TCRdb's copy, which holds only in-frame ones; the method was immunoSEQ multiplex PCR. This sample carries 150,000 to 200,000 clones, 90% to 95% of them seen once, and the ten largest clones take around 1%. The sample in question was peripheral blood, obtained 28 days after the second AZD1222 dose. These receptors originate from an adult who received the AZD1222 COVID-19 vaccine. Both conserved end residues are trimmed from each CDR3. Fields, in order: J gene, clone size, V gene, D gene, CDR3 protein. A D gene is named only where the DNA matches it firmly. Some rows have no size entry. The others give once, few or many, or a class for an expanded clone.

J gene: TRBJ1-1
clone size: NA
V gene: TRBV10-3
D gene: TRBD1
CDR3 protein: AISERTGDTEAF

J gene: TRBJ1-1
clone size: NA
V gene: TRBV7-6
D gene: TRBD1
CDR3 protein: ASSSGTGGGQTEAF

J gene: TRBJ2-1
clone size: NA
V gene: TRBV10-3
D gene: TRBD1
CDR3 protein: AIAGGAEKYNEQF

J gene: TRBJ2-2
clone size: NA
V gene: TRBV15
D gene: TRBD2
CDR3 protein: ATRALAEYTGELF

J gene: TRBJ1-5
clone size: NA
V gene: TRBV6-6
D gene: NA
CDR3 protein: ASSYSQRNSNQPQH

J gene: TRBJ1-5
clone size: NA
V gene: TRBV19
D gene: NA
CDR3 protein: ASRPTLGFNQPQH

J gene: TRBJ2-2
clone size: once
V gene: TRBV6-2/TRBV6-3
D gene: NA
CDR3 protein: ASSMRHGFTSREFTGELF

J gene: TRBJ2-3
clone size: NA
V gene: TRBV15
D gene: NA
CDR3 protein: ATSRNTGTHLPDTQY

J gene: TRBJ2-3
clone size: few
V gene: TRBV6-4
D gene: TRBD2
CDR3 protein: ASSDSSGGATDTQY

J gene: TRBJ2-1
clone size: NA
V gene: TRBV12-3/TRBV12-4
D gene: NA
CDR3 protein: ASSTVGGGEQF

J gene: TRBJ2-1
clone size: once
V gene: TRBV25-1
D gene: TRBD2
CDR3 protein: ASSVLGGGRYSNEQF

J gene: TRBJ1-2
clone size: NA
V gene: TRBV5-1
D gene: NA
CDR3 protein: ASSSSPGPSRPA

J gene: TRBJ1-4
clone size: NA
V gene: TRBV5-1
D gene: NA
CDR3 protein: ASSPRDGAEKLF

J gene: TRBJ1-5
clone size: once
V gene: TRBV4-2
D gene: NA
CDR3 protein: ASSQDTPSYYQPQH

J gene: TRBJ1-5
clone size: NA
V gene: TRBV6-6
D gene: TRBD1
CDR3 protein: ASSPGTGVISNQPQH

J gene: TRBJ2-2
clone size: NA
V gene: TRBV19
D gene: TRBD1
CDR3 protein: ASEGQADTGELF

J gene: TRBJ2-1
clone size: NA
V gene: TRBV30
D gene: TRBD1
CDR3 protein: AWSATGSPTDEQF

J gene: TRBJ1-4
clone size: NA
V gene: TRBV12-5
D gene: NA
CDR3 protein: ASGLGIATNEKLF

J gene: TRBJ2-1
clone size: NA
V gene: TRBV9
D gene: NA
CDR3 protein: ASSVGTASYNEQF

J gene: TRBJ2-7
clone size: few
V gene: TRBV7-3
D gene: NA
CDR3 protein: ASSLISGDLVPYEQY

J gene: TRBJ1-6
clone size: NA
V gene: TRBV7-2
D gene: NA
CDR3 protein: ASSLVRGAIYSPLH

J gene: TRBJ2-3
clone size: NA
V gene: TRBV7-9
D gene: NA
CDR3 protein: ASSLDTDTQY

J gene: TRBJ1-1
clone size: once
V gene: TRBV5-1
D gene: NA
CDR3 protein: ASSYATDEAF

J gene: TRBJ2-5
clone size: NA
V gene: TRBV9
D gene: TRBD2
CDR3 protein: ASSPRGVGEETQY

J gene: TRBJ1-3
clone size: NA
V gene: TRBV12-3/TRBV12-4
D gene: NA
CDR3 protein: ASSSGATIY

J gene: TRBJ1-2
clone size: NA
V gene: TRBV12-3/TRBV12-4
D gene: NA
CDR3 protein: ASSLDGNYGYT

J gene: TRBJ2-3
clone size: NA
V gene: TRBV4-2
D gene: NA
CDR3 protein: ASSQGLMVTDTQY

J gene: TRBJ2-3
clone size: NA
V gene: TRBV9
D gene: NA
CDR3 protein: ASSVAGDTDTQY

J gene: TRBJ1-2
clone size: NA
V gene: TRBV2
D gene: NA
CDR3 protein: ASSASGGGYT

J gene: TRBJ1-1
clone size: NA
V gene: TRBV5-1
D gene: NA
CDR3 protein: ASSLLGGNTEAF

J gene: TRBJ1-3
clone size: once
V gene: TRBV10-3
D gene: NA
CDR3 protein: AISGAGVLTGNTIY

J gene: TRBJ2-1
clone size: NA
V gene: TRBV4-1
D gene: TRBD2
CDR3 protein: ASSQDRTSAYNEQF

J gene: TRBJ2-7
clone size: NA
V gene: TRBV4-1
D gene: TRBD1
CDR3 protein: ASSQAPGQIYEQY

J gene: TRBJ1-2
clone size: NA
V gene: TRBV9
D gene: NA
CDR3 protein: ASSALMDPRGYT

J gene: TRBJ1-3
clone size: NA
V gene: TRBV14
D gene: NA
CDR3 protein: ASSQLPGAATGNTIY

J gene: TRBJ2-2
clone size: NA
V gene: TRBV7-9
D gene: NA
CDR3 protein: ASSLPTAGARTGELF

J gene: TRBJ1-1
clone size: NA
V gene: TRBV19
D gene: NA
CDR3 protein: ASRGDPEAF

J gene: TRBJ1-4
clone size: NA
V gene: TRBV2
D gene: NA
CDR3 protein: ASSELPGLNEKLF

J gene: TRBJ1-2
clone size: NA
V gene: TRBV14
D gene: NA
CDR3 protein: ASSRGQRYGYT

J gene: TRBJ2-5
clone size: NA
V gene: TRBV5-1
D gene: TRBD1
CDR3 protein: ASNAGTGFETQY

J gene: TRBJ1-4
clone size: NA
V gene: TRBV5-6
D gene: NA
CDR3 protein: ASSLTATNEKLF

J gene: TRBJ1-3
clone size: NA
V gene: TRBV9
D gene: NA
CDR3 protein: ASSVDGSENTIY

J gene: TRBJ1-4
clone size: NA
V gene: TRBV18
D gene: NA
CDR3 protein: ASSPGFNEKLF

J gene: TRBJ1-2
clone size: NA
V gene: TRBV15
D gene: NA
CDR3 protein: ATRRGGDGTNYGYT

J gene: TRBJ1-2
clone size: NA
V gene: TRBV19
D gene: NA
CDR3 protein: ASSIDLRSFATNGYT

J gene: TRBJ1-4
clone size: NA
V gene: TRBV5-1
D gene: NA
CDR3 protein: ASSLEGVFNEKLF

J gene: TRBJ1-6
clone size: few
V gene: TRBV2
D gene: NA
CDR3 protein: ASSELAGNGSPLH

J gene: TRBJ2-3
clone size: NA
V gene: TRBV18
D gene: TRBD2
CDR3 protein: ASSPLPAGGPGDTQY

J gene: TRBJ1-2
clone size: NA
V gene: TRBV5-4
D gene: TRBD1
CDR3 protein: ASSLETGGAGGGYT

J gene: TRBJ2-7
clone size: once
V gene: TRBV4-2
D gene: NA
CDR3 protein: ASSQDRGSPYEQY